The 26 T cell receptor beta chains presented below share a single source sample, sequenced in a study of cytomegalovirus exposure and HLA in healthy donors. PCR employed 60 Vbeta and 13 Jbeta primers. Libraries were prepared by immunoSEQ multiplex PCR; TCRdb keeps only in-frame clonotypes and omits some of them. The sample has roughly 150,000 clones, approximately 80% seen once. The source material was PBMCs. These TCRs come from a woman aged 40 to 50 in good health and CMV-seronegative.

This chain uses TRBV19 with TRBJ1-4, with D unresolved. The CDR3 contains 12 residues. Trimming took off 3 bases at V and 8 bases at J, with 7 bases between the two ends. Germline V gene lookup returns CDR1 LNHDA and CDR2 SQIVND (reference sequence). In DNA form, the CDR3 reads TGTGCCAGTAGTATCGCGGAGGAAAAACTGTTTTTT. Protein product: CASSIAEEKLFF.

CDR3 coding DNA: TGTGCCAGCAGGCGGACAGAGAACTCCCAAGAGACCCAGTACTTC. Its translation is CASRRTENSQETQYF. This chain uses TRBV11-2 with TRBJ2-5; D is perhaps TRBD1 (6 bases). Per germline, CDR1 SGHAT and CDR2 FQNNGV. The V end lost 6 bases, the J end lost 1 base, and 15 bases lay between the germline ends. This CDR3 is 15 amino acids long.

The J gene is TRBJ2-1, the V gene TRBV11-3; TRBD2 might be the D (5 bases). The V end was cut by 5 bases, the J end by 9 bases, with 11 bases between. The CDR3 sequence is 12 residues long. Per the germline V gene, CDR1 is SGHNT and CDR2 is YENEEA. CDR3 sequence (DNA): TGTGCCAGCAGCCCCGGAGGAGCTGAGCAGTTCTTC. This gives the protein CASSPGGAEQFF.

This clone was counted only a few times. This chain links TRBV7-6 with TRBJ2-3; 7 nucleotides match TRBD1. This CDR3 region has 15 residues. From germline, CDR1 is SGHVS and CDR2 FNYEAQ. J lost 2 bases, V lost 6 bases, and 8 bases had no gene match. As DNA, the CDR3 is TGTGCCAGCAGTCGTAACAGGGGCGACACAGATACGCAGTATTTT. Translating it yields CASSRNRGDTDTQYF. Full variable domain (rest looked up from reference TRBV7-6 and TRBJ2-3): GAGVSQSPRYKVTKRGQDVALRCDPISGHVSLYWYRQALGQGPEFLTYFNYEAQQDKSGLPNDRFSAERPEGSISTLTIQRTEQRDSAMYRCASSRNRGDTDTQYFGPGTRLTVL.

A few counts support this clone. This chain connects TRBV7-3 to TRBJ2-5; 10 bases agree with TRBD2. Germline trimming cut 2 bases from V and 5 bases from J; bases unmatched to any gene: 11. Germline V gene sequence: CDR1 SGHTA, CDR2 FQGTGA. The CDR3 consists of 17 residues. In DNA, the CDR3 is TGTGCCAGCAGCTTATCGGGTAGCGGGGGGCGGAGGGAGACCCAGTACTTC. It translates to CASSLSGSGGRRETQYF.

This sequence joins TRBV28 and TRBJ1-5; 9 positions agree with TRBD1. From germline, CDR1 is MDHEN and CDR2 SYDVKM. CDR3 size: 15 residues. With 6 bases clipped from V and 4 bases from J, the junction kept 7 bases outside the gene matches. The CDR3 sequence: CASSAGTGWNQPQHF. The CDR3 DNA reads TGTGCCAGCAGCGCCGGGACAGGGTGGAATCAGCCCCAGCATTTT.

The CDR3 here is CASSTRSSYNEQFF. In nucleotides, the CDR3 is TGTGCCAGCAGCACGAGAAGCTCCTACAATGAGCAGTTCTTC. The chain couples TRBV11-3 to TRBJ2-1; D not resolved. The V end lost 5 bases, the J end lost 0 bases, and 8 bases lay between the germline ends. The CDR3 is 14 residues long. CDR1 SGHNT and CDR2 YENEEA come from the germline V gene.

The V and J genes are TRBV6-1 and TRBJ1-1; no firm D call. There are 11 residues in the CDR3. Trimming left V 7 bases short and J 8 bases short, with 11 bases between. CDR1 is MNHNS and CDR2 is SASEGT in the germline V gene. In nucleotides, the CDR3 is TGTGCCAGCACCCCTTCACGGGAAGCTTTCTTT. Protein sequence: CASTPSREAFF.

This chain joins TRBV6-5 and TRBJ1-2; D not certain. The CDR3 spans 15 residues. The germline CDR1 and CDR2 sequences are MNHEY and SVGAGI. The ends were cut back, 6 bases at V and 6 bases at J, with 20 bases in the middle. CDR3 sequence (DNA): TGTGCCAGCAGATGGGCCACCAACACCCTTAATGGCTACACCTTC. It yields the protein CASRWATNTLNGYTF.

Details on this clone: Its ends do not fully match the called genes, so a read error is possible. The rearrangement links TRBV2 to TRBJ2-1; a possible D gene is TRBD1 (5 bases). CDR1 and CDR2 (germline): SNHLY, FYNNEI. The CDR3 loop spans 8 amino acids. The CDR3 here is CAITKGLF. CDR3 DNA: TGTGCCATCACTAAGGGGCTCTTC. Full variable domain (rest looked up from reference TRBV2 and TRBJ2-1): EPEVTQTPSHQVTQMGQEVILRCVPISNHLYFYWYRQILGQKVEFLVSFYNNEISEKSEIFDDQFSVERPDGSNFTLKIRSTKLEDSAMYFCAITKGLFGPGTRLTVL.

The chain links TRBV19 to TRBJ1-4; a possible D gene is TRBD1 (6 bases). V lost 6 bases, J lost 0 bases, and 11 bases lay in between. Germline CDR1 and CDR2: LNHDA and SQIVND (reference sequence). This CDR3 is 15 amino acids long. As DNA, the CDR3 is TGTGCCAGTAGCGGACAGAGTTCAACTAATGAAAAACTGTTTTTT. Protein: CASSGQSSTNEKLFF.

The chain employs TRBV23-1 and TRBJ1-1; a possible D gene is TRBD1 (5 bases). TRBV23-1 is placed among ORFs of uncertain function. The length of the CDR3 is 16 residues. The V and J ends lost 8 bases and 5 bases respectively, with 24 bases between them. This CDR3 is CASRQLFSQGNTEAFF. CDR3 in DNA: TGCGCCAGCCGACAGTTATTTTCCCAGGGAAATACTGAAGCTTTCTTT.

This clone occurred a few times. This rearrangement joins TRBV11-2 to TRBJ1-1; unclear D gene. Trimming shortened V by 5 bases and J by 2 bases, and 9 bases separated the two germline ends. Germline V gene data show CDR1 as SGHAT and CDR2 as FQNNGV. This CDR3 contains 13 residues. The CDR3 here is CASSPPGNTEAFF. The CDR3, as DNA: TGTGCCAGCAGCCCGCCGGGTAACACTGAAGCTTTCTTT.

This clone has just a few counts. This chain uses TRBV4-3 with TRBJ1-4, with 8 bases matching TRBD1. V lost 0 bases, J lost 10 bases, and 7 bases stayed unmatched. The CDR3 extends over 15 amino acids. In germline, CDR1 is LGHNA, CDR2 YSLEER. CDR3 nucleotides: TGCGCCAGCAGCCAAGATTGGCAGGGGGCGAGAAAACTGTTTTTT. Translating gives CASSQDWQGARKLFF.

In this sample, this clone turned up a few times. J is TRBJ2-1 and V is TRBV28, with a possible D match to TRBD1 (5 bases). CDR1 is MDHEN and CDR2 is SYDVKM in the germline V gene. This CDR3 has 13 amino acids. The V gene lost 6 bases and the J gene lost 3 bases, with 9 bases spanning the gap. The CDR3 sequence: CASRQDIYNEQFF. The CDR3 coding sequence is TGTGCCAGCAGACAGGATATCTACAATGAGCAGTTCTTC.

The chain is built from TRBV9 and TRBJ1-5; D is perhaps TRBD1 (5 bases). CDR3 length equals 14 residues. Trimming took off 0 bases at V and 7 bases at J, with 11 bases between the two ends. Germline V lookup: CDR1 SGDLS, CDR2 YYNGEE. CDR3 sequence: CASSVGQGGQPQHF. CDR3 DNA sequence: TGTGCCAGCAGCGTAGGTCAGGGAGGCCAGCCCCAGCATTTT.

This clone is a singleton in its sample. Written as DNA, the CDR3 is TGTGCCACTAGCGGAGGGCCCTCTGTCCATGAGCAGTTCTTC. As protein: CATSGGPSVHEQFF. V usage is TRBV19 and J usage is TRBJ2-1; 7 bases align to TRBD2. CDR3 length equals 14 residues. Germline-derived CDR1 and CDR2 are LNHDA and SQIVND (reference sequence). With V trimmed by 10 bases and J by 8 bases, 14 bases remained unmatched.

This chain joins TRBV11-2 and TRBJ2-3; TRBD2 is a possible D gene (5 bases). This CDR3 is 18 amino acids long. The V gene's germline CDR1 is SGHAT and CDR2 FQNNGV. Trimming left V 4 bases short and J 0 bases short, with 20 bases between. The CDR3 loop reads CASSSTVFRGSSTDTQYF. The CDR3 region has the DNA TGTGCCAGCAGCTCCACCGTATTCCGAGGGTCGAGCACAGATACGCAGTATTTT.

The J gene is TRBJ2-3, the V gene TRBV9, with TRBD2 identical over 7 bases. Germline trimming cut 3 bases from V and 4 bases from J; bases unmatched to any gene: 2. The CDR3 consists of 13 residues. CDR1 is SGDLS and CDR2 is YYNGEE in the germline V gene. CDR3 region: CASSALAADTQYF. The CDR3 coding sequence is TGTGCCAGCAGCGCGCTAGCGGCAGATACGCAGTATTTT.

Remarks on this clone: Other DNA sequences in the same sample also yield this CDR3. This chain uses TRBV4-1 with TRBJ1-5, with 9 bases aligning to TRBD1. The ends lost 3 bases at V and 3 bases at J; junction bases unmatched: 9. The germline V gene encodes CDR1 MGHRA and CDR2 YSYEKL. The CDR3 is 17 amino acids. The CDR3 DNA follows: TGCGCCAGCAGCCAGCCGGACAGGGGCCACCTCAATCAGCCCCAGCATTTT. This encodes CASSQPDRGHLNQPQHF.

The chain has TRBV30 and TRBJ2-7; 9 nucleotides agree with TRBD1. Germline-derived CDR1 and CDR2 are GTSNPN and SVGIG (reference sequence). The CDR3 covers 15 residues. V was clipped by 3 bases and J by 0 bases; unmatched bases: 6. The CDR3 loop is CAWRGGTGSSYEQYF. CDR3 DNA: TGTGCCTGGAGGGGTGGGACAGGGAGCTCCTACGAGCAGTACTTC.

The chain combines TRBV9 with TRBJ1-5; unclear D gene. The germline V and J ends were trimmed by 4 bases and 3 bases, with 14 bases remaining between them. Germline CDR1 and CDR2: SGDLS and YYNGEE. The CDR3 runs to 15 residues. CDR3 in DNA: TGTGCCAGCAGCTTTTACGACGGAGTCAATCAGCCCCAGCATTTT. Protein: CASSFYDGVNQPQHF.

This rearrangement joins TRBV7-3 to TRBJ2-6; 8 nucleotides agree with TRBD1. The germline V gene encodes CDR1 SGHTA and CDR2 FQGTGA. CDR3 length: 17 amino acids. Trimming at V came to 5 bases and at J to 2 bases, leaving 8 bases not matched to a gene. CDR3 nucleotides: TGTGCCAGCAGCCTACCGGACAGGGCAACTGGGGCCAACGTCCTGACTTTC. Residues: CASSLPDRATGANVLTF.

V is TRBV5-1 and J is TRBJ1-4; 9 nucleotides agree with TRBD1. V gave up 6 bases and J gave up 11 bases; unmatched junction bases: 11. This CDR3 has 14 residues. Germline V gene lookup returns CDR1 SGHRS and CDR2 YFSETQ. The CDR3 spells CASTVRQGGEKLFF. For the CDR3, the DNA is TGCGCCAGCACGGTCAGACAGGGGGGTGAGAAACTGTTTTTT.

V gene TRBV7-4 combines with J gene TRBJ2-5; D gene uncertain. With 1 base removed from V and 9 bases from J, the gap between germline ends came to 12 bases. There are 13 residues in the CDR3. The germline V gene has CDR1 SGHVT and CDR2 SQSDAQ. The CDR3 bases are TGTGCCAGCAGCTTAGGGCCTCGCCGGGCCCAGTACTTC. Protein sequence: CASSLGPRRAQYF.

The rearrangement joins TRBV2 to TRBJ2-3; D is unclear. V lost 0 bases to trimming and J lost 0 bases, with 10 bases between them. The length of the CDR3 is 16 residues. Germline V gives CDR1 SNHLY, CDR2 FYNNEI. The CDR3 is CASSEAKRSSTDTQYF. Written as DNA, the CDR3 is TGTGCCAGCAGTGAAGCTAAGAGATCTAGCACAGATACGCAGTATTTT.